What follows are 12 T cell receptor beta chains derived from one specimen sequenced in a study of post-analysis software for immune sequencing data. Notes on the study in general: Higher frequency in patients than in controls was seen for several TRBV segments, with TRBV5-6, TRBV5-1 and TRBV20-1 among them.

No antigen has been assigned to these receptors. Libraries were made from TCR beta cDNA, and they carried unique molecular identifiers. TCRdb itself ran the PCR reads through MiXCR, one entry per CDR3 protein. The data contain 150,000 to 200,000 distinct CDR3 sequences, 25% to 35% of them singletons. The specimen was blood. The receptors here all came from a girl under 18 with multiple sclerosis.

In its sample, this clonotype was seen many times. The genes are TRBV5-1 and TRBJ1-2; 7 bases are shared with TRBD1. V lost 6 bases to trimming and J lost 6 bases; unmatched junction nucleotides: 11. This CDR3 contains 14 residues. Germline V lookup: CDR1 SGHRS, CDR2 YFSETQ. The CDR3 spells CASKRGRELHGYTF. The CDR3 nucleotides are TGCGCCAGCAAAAGGGGGCGCGAACTCCATGGCTACACCTTC.

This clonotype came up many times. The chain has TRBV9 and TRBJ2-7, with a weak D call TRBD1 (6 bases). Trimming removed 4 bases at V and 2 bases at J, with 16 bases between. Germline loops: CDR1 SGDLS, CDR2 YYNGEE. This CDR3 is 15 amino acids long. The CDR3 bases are TGTGCCAGCAGCCGCCGGCCGAGACAGGCCTACGAGCAGTACTTC. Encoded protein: CASSRRPRQAYEQYF.

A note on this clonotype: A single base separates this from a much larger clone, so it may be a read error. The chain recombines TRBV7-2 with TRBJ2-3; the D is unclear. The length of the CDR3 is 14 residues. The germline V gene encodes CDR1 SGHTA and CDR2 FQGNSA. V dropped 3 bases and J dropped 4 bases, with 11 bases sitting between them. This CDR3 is CASSFGLEADTQYF. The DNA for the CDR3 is TGTGCCAGCAGCTTTGGCCTCGAGGCAGATACGCAGTATTTT.

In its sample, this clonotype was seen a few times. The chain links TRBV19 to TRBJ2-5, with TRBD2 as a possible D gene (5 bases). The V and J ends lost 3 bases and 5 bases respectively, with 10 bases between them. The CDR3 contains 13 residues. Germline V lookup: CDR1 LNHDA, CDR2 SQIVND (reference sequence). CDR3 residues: CASSIGMEETQYF. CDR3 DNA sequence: TGTGCCAGTAGTATCGGGATGGAGGAGACCCAGTACTTC.

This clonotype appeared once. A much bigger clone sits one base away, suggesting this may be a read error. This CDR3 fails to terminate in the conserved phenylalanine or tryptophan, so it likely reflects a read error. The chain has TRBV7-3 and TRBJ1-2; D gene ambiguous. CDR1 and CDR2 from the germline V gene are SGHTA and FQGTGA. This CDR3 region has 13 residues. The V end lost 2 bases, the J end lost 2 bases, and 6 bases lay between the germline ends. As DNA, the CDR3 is TGTGCCAGCAGCTTAGGCAAGAACTATGGCTACACCTGC. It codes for CASSLGKNYGYTC.

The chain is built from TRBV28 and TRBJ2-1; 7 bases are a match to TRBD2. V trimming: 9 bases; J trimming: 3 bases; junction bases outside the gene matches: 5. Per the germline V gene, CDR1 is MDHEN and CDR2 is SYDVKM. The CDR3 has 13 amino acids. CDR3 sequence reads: CASGGGNYNEQFF. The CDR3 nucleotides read TGTGCCAGTGGGGGGGGTAACTACAATGAGCAGTTCTTC.

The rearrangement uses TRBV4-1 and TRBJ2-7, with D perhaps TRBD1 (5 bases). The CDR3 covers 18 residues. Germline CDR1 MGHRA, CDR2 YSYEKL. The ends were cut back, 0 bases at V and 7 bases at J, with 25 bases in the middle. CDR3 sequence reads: CASSQDPPRLQGYNEQYF. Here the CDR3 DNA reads TGCGCCAGCAGCCAAGATCCCCCCCGACTCCAGGGATACAATGAGCAGTACTTC.

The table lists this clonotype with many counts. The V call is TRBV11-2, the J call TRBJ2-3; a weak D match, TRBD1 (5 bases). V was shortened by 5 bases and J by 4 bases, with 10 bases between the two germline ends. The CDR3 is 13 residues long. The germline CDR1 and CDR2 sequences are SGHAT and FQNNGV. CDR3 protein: CASSQGSADTQYF. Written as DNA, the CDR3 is TGTGCCAGCAGCCAGGGCAGTGCAGATACGCAGTATTTT.

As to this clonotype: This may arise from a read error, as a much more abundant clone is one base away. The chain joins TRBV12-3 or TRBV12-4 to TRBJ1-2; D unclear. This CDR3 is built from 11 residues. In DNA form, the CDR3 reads TGTGCCAGCAGTGCCCCTAATGGCCACACCTTC. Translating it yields CASSAPNGHTF.

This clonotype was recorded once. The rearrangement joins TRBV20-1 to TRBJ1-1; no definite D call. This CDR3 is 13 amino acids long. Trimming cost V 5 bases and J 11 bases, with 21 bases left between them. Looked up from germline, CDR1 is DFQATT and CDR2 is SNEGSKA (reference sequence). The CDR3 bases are TGCAGTGCTCAGGAGGGCTCACATAGGGAGGCTTTCTTT. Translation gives CSAQEGSHREAFF.

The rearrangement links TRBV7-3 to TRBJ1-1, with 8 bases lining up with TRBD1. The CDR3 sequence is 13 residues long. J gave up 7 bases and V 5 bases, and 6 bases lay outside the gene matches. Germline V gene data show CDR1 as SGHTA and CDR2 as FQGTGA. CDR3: CASSPGQGLEAFF. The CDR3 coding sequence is TGTGCCAGCAGCCCAGGACAGGGCCTTGAAGCTTTCTTT.

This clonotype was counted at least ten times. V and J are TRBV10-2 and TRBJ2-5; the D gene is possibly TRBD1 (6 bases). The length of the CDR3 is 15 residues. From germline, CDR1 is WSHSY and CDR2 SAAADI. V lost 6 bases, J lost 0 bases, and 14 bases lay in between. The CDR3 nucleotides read TGCGCCAGCAGCCCCGGGACAACGTACCAAGAGACCCAGTACTTC. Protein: CASSPGTTYQETQYF.